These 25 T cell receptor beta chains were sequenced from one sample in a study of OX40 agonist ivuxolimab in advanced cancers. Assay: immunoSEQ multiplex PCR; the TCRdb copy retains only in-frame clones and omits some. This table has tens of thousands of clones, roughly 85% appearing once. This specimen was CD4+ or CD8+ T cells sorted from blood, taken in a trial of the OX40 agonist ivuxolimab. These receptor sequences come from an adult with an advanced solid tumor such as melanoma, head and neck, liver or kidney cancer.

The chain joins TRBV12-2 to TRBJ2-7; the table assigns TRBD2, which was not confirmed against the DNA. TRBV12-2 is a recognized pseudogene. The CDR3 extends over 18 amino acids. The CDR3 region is CASRFPENNWSLPYEQYF. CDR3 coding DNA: TGTGCAAGTCGCTTCCCTGAAAATAACTGGTCCTTGCCTTACGAGCAGTACTTC.

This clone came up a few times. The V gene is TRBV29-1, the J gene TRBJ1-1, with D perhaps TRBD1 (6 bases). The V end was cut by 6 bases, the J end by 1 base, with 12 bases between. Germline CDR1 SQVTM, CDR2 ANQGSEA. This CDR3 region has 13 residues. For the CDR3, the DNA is TGCAGCGTAGAACGACAGGAGAACACTGAAGCTTTCTTT. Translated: CSVERQENTEAFF.

For the CDR3, the DNA is TGTGCCAGCAGCAAAGGAAGCGGGAACAATGAGCAGTTCTTC. This sequence encodes CASSKGSGNNEQFF. The chain employs TRBV7-3 and TRBJ2-1; 7 bases agree with TRBD2. The V and J ends lost 5 bases and 5 bases, in that order; junction bases with no gene match: 6. The length of the CDR3 is 14 residues. Germline lookup yields CDR1 SGHTA and CDR2 FQGTGA.

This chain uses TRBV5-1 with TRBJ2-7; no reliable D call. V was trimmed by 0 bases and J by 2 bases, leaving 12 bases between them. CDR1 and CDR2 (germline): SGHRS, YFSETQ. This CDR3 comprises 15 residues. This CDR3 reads CASSLGTRVTYEQYF. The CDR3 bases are TGCGCCAGCAGCTTGGGTACCCGCGTTACCTACGAGCAGTACTTC.

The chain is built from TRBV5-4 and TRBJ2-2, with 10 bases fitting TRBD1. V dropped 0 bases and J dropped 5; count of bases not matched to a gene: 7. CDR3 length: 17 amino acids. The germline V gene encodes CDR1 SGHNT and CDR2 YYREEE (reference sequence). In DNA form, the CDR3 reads TGTGCCAGCAGCTTGGGGCGGAGGACAGGGGGTACCGGGGAGCTGTTTTTT. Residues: CASSLGRRTGGTGELFF.

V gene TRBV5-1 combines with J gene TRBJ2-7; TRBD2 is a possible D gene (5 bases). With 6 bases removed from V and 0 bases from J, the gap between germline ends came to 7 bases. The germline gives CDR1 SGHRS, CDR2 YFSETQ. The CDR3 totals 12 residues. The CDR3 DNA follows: TGCGCCAGCACGGGGAGCTCCTACGAGCAGTACTTC. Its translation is CASTGSSYEQYF.

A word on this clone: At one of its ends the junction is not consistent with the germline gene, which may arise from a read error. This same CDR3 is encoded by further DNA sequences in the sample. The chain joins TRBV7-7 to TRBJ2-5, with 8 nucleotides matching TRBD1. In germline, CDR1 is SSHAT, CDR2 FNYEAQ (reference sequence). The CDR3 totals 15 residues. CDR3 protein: CASTPPGTGRETQYF. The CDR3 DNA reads TGTGCTAGCACCCCTCCCGGGACAGGAAGGGAGACCCAGTACTTC.

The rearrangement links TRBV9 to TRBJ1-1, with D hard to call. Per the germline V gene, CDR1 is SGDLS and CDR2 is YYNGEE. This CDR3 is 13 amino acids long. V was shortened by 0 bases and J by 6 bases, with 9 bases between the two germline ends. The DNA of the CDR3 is TGTGCCAGCAGCGTAGAGGTGGACGCTGAAGCTTTCTTT. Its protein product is CASSVEVDAEAFF.

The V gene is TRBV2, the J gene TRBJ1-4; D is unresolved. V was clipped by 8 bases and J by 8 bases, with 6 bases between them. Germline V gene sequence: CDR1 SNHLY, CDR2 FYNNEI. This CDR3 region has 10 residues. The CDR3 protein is CASGGEKLFF. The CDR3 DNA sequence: TGTGCCAGCGGTGGAGAAAAACTGTTTTTT.

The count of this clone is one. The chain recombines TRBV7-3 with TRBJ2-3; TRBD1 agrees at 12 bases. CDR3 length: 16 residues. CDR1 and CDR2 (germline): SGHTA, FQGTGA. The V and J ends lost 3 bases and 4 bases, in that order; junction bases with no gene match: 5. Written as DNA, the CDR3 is TGTGCCAGCAGCTTGGGACAGGGGGCGAGAGCAGATACGCAGTATTTT. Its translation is CASSLGQGARADTQYF.

In nucleotides, the CDR3 is TGTGCCAGCAGGGCAGGGCCTGGGGGCACTGAAGCTTTCTTT. Protein: CASRAGPGGTEAFF. The rearrangement links TRBV2 to TRBJ1-1, with a tentative D call TRBD1 (5 bases). Germline assignment: CDR1 SNHLY and CDR2 FYNNEI. Trimming stripped 6 bases from V and 4 bases from J, with 15 bases between. CDR3 length: 14 amino acids. The whole variable domain, remainder taken from reference TRBV2 and TRBJ1-1, is EPEVTQTPSHQVTQMGQEVILRCVPISNHLYFYWYRQILGQKVEFLVSFYNNEISEKSEIFDDQFSVERPDGSNFTLKIRSTKLEDSAMYFCASRAGPGGTEAFFGQGTRLTVV.

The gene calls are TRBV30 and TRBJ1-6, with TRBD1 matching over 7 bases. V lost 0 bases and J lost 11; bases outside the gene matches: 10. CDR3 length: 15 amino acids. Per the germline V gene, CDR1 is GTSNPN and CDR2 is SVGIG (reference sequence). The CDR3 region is CAWSVEGGGRTPLHF. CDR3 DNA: TGTGCCTGGAGTGTGGAGGGAGGGGGCAGGACACCCCTCCACTTT.

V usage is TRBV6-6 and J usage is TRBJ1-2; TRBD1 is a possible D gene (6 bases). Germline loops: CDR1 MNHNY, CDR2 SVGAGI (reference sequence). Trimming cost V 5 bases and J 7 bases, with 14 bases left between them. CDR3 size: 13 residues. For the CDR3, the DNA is TGTGCCAGCAGTGATCCAGGGGCCCCTGGCTACACCTTC. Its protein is CASSDPGAPGYTF.

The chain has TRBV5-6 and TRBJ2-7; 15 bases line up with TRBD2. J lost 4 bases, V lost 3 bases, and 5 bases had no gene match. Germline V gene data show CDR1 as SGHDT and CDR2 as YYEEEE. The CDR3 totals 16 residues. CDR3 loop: CASSSGLAGGQYEQYF. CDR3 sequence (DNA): TGTGCCAGCAGCTCGGGACTAGCGGGAGGCCAGTACGAGCAGTACTTC.

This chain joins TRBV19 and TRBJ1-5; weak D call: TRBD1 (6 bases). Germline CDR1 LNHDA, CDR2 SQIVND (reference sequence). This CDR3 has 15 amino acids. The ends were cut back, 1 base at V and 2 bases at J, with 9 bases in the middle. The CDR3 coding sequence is TGTGCCAGTAGTATAGGAGGGGGGGGCAATCAGCCCCAGCATTTT. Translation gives CASSIGGGGNQPQHF.

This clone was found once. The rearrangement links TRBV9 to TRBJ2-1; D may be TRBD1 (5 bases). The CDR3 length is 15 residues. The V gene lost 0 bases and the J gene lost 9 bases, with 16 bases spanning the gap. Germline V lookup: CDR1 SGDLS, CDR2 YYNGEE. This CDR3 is CASSVVLGALGEQFF. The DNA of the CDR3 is TGTGCCAGCAGCGTAGTCTTAGGGGCGCTTGGTGAGCAGTTCTTC. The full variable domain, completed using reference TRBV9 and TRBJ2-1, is DSGVTQTPKHLITATGQRVTLRCSPRSGDLSVYWYQQSLDQGLQFLIQYYNGEERAKGNILERFSAQQFPDLHSELNLSSLELGDSALYFCASSVVLGALGEQFFGPGTRLTVL.

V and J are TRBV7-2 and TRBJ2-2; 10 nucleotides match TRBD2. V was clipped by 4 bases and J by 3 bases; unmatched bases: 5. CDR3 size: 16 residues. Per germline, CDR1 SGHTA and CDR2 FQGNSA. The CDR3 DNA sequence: TGTGCCAGCAGCTCCCCCAGCGGGGGGGACACCGGGGAGCTGTTTTTT. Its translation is CASSSPSGGDTGELFF.

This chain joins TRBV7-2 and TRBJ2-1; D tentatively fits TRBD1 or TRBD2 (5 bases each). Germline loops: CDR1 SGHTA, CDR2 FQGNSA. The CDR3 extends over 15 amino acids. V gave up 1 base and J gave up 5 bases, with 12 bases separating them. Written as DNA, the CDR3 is TGTGCCAGCAGCTTAGGGGTGGGGGTTGACAATGAGCAGTTCTTC. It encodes CASSLGVGVDNEQFF. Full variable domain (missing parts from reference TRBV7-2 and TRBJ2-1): GAGVSQSPSNKVTEKGKDVELRCDPISGHTALYWYRQSLGQGLEFLIYFQGNSAPDKSGLPSDRFSAERTGGSVSTLTIQRTQQEDSAVYLCASSLGVGVDNEQFFGPGTRLTVL.

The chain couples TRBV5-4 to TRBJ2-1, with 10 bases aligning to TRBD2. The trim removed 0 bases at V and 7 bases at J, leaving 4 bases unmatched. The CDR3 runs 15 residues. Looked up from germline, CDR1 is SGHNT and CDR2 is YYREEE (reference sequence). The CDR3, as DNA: TGTGCCAGCAGCTTGGGTAGCGGGGGGAGGAATGAGCAGTTCTTC. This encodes CASSLGSGGRNEQFF.

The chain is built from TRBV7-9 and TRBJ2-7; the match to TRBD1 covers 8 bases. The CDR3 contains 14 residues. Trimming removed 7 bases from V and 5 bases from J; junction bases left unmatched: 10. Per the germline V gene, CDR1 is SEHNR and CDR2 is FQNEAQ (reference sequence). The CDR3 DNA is TGTGCCAGCAACCGGGGCGGACAGGGCCACGAGCAGTACTTC. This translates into CASNRGGQGHEQYF.

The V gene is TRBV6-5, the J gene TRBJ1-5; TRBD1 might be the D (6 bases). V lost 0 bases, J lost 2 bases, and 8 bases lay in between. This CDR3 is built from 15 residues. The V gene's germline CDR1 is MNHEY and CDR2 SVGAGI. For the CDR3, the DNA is TGTGCCAGCAGTTACTCGCGACAGGGCAATCAGCCCCAGCATTTT. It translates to CASSYSRQGNQPQHF.

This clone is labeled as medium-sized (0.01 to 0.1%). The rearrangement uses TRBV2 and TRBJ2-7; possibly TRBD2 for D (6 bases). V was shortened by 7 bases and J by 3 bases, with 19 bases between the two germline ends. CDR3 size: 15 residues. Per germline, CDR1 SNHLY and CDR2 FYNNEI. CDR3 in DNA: TGTGCCAGCAAGGAGGGCCGGGGCCCTAACTACGAGCAGTACTTC. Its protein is CASKEGRGPNYEQYF.

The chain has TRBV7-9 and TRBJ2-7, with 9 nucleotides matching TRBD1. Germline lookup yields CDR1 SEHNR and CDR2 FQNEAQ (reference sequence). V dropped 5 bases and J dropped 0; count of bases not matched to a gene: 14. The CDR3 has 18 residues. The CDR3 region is CASSTGTGQMGNSYEQYF. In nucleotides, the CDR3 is TGTGCCAGCAGCACCGGGACAGGGCAAATGGGGAACTCCTACGAGCAGTACTTC. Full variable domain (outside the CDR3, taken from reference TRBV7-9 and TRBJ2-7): DTGVSQNPRHKITKRGQNVTFRCDPISEHNRLYWYRQTLGQGPEFLTYFQNEAQLEKSRLLSDRFSAERPKGSFSTLEIQRTEQGDSAMYLCASSTGTGQMGNSYEQYFGPGTRLTVT.

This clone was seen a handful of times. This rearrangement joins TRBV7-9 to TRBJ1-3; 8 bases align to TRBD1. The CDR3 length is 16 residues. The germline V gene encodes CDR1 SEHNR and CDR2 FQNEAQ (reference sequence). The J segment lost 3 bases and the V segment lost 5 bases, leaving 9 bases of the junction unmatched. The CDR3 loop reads CASSEPTGVLGNTIYF. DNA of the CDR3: TGTGCCAGCAGCGAACCGACAGGGGTGCTTGGAAACACCATATATTTT.

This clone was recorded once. The CDR3 region has the DNA TGTGCCAGCAGTGTCCACCCTAACTATGGCTACACCTTC. This gives the protein CASSVHPNYGYTF. This rearrangement joins TRBV6-4 to TRBJ1-2; the D is unclear. V gave up 4 bases and J gave up 0 bases, with 6 bases separating them. Germline lookup yields CDR1 MRHNA and CDR2 SNTAGT. CDR3 length equals 13 residues.